Listed here are 31 T cell receptor beta chains from one sample, sequenced in a study of blood T cell repertoires in COVID-19. Clones were read by immunoSEQ multiplex PCR, and TCRdb kept only the in-frame ones, dropping some. Counted here are 650,000 to 800,000 clones, approximately 90% occurring once; the ten biggest clones make up approximately 0.25%. The specimen sequenced was peripheral blood. The origin of the receptors is a woman aged 18-29 years with acute or convalescent COVID-19.

V gene TRBV2 combines with J gene TRBJ1-5; perhaps TRBD1 as D (5 bases). The V end lost 5 bases, the J end lost 4 bases, and 12 bases lay between the germline ends. Germline V gives CDR1 SNHLY, CDR2 FYNNEI. The CDR3 consists of 14 residues. CDR3 in DNA: TGTGCCAGCAGTTTGTTGACAGAAAATCAGCCCCAGCATTTT. It encodes CASSLLTENQPQHF.

The gene calls are TRBV9 and TRBJ2-3; D is possibly TRBD2 (6 bases). V lost 7 bases and J 4 bases, leaving 19 bases between the germline ends. The germline CDR1 and CDR2 sequences are SGDLS and YYNGEE. The CDR3 sequence is 15 residues long. CDR3 sequence (DNA): TGTGCCAGCGGGGGAGGCATCCGGCGCGCAGATACGCAGTATTTT. Amino acid sequence: CASGGGIRRADTQYF. The variable domain in full, completed from reference TRBV9 and TRBJ2-3, reads DSGVTQTPKHLITATGQRVTLRCSPRSGDLSVYWYQQSLDQGLQFLIQYYNGEERAKGNILERFSAQQFPDLHSELNLSSLELGDSALYFCASGGGIRRADTQYFGPGTRLTVL.

The V and J genes are TRBV5-4 and TRBJ2-3, with a tentative D call TRBD1 (5 bases). The CDR3 extends over 14 amino acids. Per the germline V gene, CDR1 is SGHNT and CDR2 is YYREEE (reference sequence). V lost 1 base, J lost 5 bases, and 11 bases lay in between. The CDR3 sequence is CASSLTGGRDTQYF. As DNA, the CDR3 is TGTGCCAGCAGCTTGACAGGTGGTCGAGATACGCAGTATTTT.

The CDR3 reads CASRLRGRNTEAFF. The CDR3 region has the DNA TGTGCCAGCAGGTTGCGAGGTAGGAACACTGAAGCTTTCTTT. The gene calls are TRBV5-8 and TRBJ1-1; D unclear. Trimming pared 5 bases from V and 1 base from J, leaving 12 bases between. The CDR3 sequence is 14 residues long. Germline V CDR1 and CDR2: SGHTS, YDEGEE.

This clone was counted a few times. V gene TRBV15 combines with J gene TRBJ2-5; TRBD1 matches 11 bases. This CDR3 is built from 15 residues. V was clipped by 3 bases and J by 5 bases; unmatched bases: 5. CDR1 and CDR2 (germline): LNHNV, YYDKDF (reference sequence). In nucleotides, the CDR3 is TGTGCCACCAGCAGTGGGACAGGGGGTGAGGAGACCCAGTACTTC. It is translated as CATSSGTGGEETQYF.

A remark on this clone: This same CDR3 is encoded by further DNA sequences in the sample. The chain employs TRBV7-3 and TRBJ1-2, with a tentative D call TRBD1 (6 bases). Germline values: CDR1 SGHTA, CDR2 FQGTGA. V shed 1 base and J shed 8 bases, with 11 bases lying between them. The CDR3 has 13 residues. The CDR3 region is CASSLNRDSGYTF. CDR3 bases: TGTGCCAGCAGCTTAAACAGGGATTCCGGCTACACCTTC. The entire variable domain, with the rest obtained from reference TRBV7-3 and TRBJ1-2, is as follows: GAGVSQTPSNKVTEKGKYVELRCDPISGHTALYWYRQSLGQGPEFLIYFQGTGAADDSGLPNDRFFAVRPEGSVSTLKIQRTERGDSAVYLCASSLNRDSGYTFGSGTRLTVV.

The chain recombines TRBV15 with TRBJ2-7, with 7 bases matching TRBD1. Trimming at V came to 2 bases and at J to 0 bases, leaving 10 bases not matched to a gene. Germline V CDR1 and CDR2: LNHNV, YYDKDF (reference sequence). The CDR3 covers 17 residues. CDR3 residues: CATSRTTTGKRSYEQYF. The DNA for the CDR3 is TGTGCCACCAGCAGAACTACGACAGGGAAGCGCTCCTACGAGCAGTACTTC. The variable domain in full, completed from reference TRBV15 and TRBJ2-7, reads DAMVIQNPRYQVTQFGKPVTLSCSQTLNHNVMYWYQQKSSQAPKLLFHYYDKDFNNEADTPDNFQSRRPNTSFCFLDIRSPGLGDTAMYLCATSRTTTGKRSYEQYFGPGTRLTVT.

V and J are TRBV18 and TRBJ1-2; 7 nucleotides match TRBD1. CDR1 and CDR2 (germline): KGHSH, LQKENI. J gave up 4 bases and V 2 bases, and 16 bases lay outside the gene matches. The CDR3 loop spans 18 amino acids. CDR3 protein: CASSPRGRGTEISYGYTF. In nucleotides, the CDR3 is TGTGCCAGCTCACCAAGGGGCCGAGGGACAGAGATTTCCTATGGCTACACCTTC.

Here the CDR3 DNA reads TGTGCCAGCAGTGCGGGGACTACAGGCGCAGATACGCAGTATTTT. Translating gives CASSAGTTGADTQYF. The chain couples TRBV6-4 to TRBJ2-3; 7 positions match TRBD2. Germline CDR1 and CDR2: MRHNA and SNTAGT. The CDR3 covers 15 residues. V shed 4 bases and J 4 bases; nucleotides not matched to a gene: 8.

V and J are TRBV7-2 and TRBJ2-7, with TRBD1 matching 8 bases. With 0 bases clipped from V and 6 bases from J, the junction kept 13 bases outside the gene matches. This CDR3 has 17 amino acids. CDR1 SGHTA and CDR2 FQGNSA come from the germline V gene. CDR3 amino acids: CASSLAQGAQGGVEQYF. The CDR3, as DNA: TGTGCCAGCAGCTTAGCCCAGGGGGCGCAGGGTGGGGTCGAGCAGTACTTC.

The chain couples TRBV19 to TRBJ2-3; 8 bases are shared with TRBD2. The trim removed 11 bases at V and 5 bases at J, leaving 15 bases unmatched. CDR3 length: 15 amino acids. The germline gives CDR1 LNHDA, CDR2 SQIVND (reference sequence). The CDR3 bases are TGTGCCGATGCGGGGGGCCCCTTGGCTGGAGATACGCAGTATTTT. Encoded protein: CADAGGPLAGDTQYF.

The chain links TRBV7-8 to TRBJ1-1, with TRBD1 identical over 8 bases. Per germline, CDR1 SGHVS and CDR2 FQNEAQ. The CDR3 is 15 amino acids. V gave up 3 bases and J gave up 5 bases; unmatched junction bases: 8. The CDR3 DNA sequence: TGTGCCAGCAGCTTGACAGGGGCCTCGAGGACTGAAGCTTTCTTT. Its translation: CASSLTGASRTEAFF.

The CDR3 region is CASSYSGTGYAGELFF. The CDR3 region has the DNA TGTGCCAGCAGTTACTCGGGGACAGGGTACGCCGGGGAGCTGTTTTTT. The gene calls are TRBV6-5 and TRBJ2-2; 9 bases fit TRBD1. Germline V gene lookup returns CDR1 MNHEY and CDR2 SVGAGI. V trimming: 0 bases; J trimming: 6 bases; junction bases outside the gene matches: 5. This CDR3 is built from 16 residues.

This rearrangement joins TRBV19 to TRBJ2-5; TRBD1 aligns across 8 bases. Germline CDR1 is LNHDA and CDR2 is SQIVND (reference sequence). After removal of 10 bases from V and 5 bases from J, the junction contained 18 bases not matched to a gene. The CDR3 contains 16 residues. The CDR3 DNA follows: TGTGCCACCTCTCGGACAGGGCAAGCACTGAGGGAGACCCAGTACTTC. Its protein product is CATSRTGQALRETQYF.

The chain uses TRBV3-1 (or the pseudogene TRBV3-2) and TRBJ2-3, with D possibly matching TRBD2 (6 bases). Germline V gene data show CDR1 as LGHDT and CDR2 as YNNKEL (reference sequence). This CDR3 spans 12 amino acids. Between the trimmed V and J ends, which lost 10 bases and 9 bases, there was a span of 17 bases. DNA of the CDR3: TGTGCCACCCTGGGACCGCGGGGAACGCAGTATTTT. It codes for CATLGPRGTQYF.

The chain is built from TRBV14 and TRBJ2-7; D is undetermined. The V and J ends lost 4 bases and 6 bases respectively, with 10 bases between them. Germline V CDR1 and CDR2: SGHDN, FVKESK. This CDR3 comprises 12 residues. CDR3 amino acids: CASSPGPLEQYF. CDR3 nucleotide sequence: TGTGCCAGCAGCCCTGGGCCCCTCGAGCAGTACTTC. The variable domain in full, completed from reference TRBV14 and TRBJ2-7, reads EAGVTQFPSHSVIEKGQTVTLRCDPISGHDNLYWYRRVMGKEIKFLLHFVKESKQDESGMPNNRFLAERTGGTYSTLKVQPAELEDSGVYFCASSPGPLEQYFGPGTRLTVT.

The chain links TRBV6-5 to TRBJ2-7, with 9 bases matching TRBD1. The CDR3 loop spans 12 amino acids. CDR1 and CDR2 (germline): MNHEY, SVGAGI. J lost 6 bases, V lost 6 bases, and 3 bases had no gene match. Written as DNA, the CDR3 is TGTGCCAGCAGCTCACAGGGGGCCGAGCAGTACTTC. Amino acid sequence: CASSSQGAEQYF.

This chain connects TRBV27 to TRBJ1-5; D is possibly TRBD1 (5 bases). The CDR3 runs to 14 residues. V was pared by 0 bases and J by 5 bases, with 8 bases between. CDR1 and CDR2 from the germline V gene are MNHEY and SMNVEV (reference sequence). The CDR3 here is CASSLSRGDQPQHF. The CDR3 coding sequence is TGTGCCAGCAGTTTATCGCGGGGGGATCAGCCCCAGCATTTT.

CDR3 sequence: CASSQERGPYGYTF. The CDR3 nucleotides read TGCGCCAGCAGCCAAGAACGAGGTCCCTATGGCTACACCTTC. The chain uses TRBV4-3 and TRBJ1-2, with no clear D. This CDR3 comprises 14 residues. CDR1 is LGHNA, CDR2 YSLEER, per germline. V dropped 0 bases and J dropped 4 bases, with 9 bases sitting between them.

The chain is built from TRBV14 and TRBJ2-7; 7 positions match TRBD1. CDR1 is SGHDN, CDR2 FVKESK, per germline. The CDR3 loop spans 15 amino acids. Trimming took 3 bases from V and 7 from J; bases not matched to a gene: 12. CDR3 in DNA: TGTGCCAGCAGCCAGAACCCACGGGGACAGAGAGAGCAGTACTTC. Translation: CASSQNPRGQREQYF.

This clone was seen a handful of times. The chain combines TRBV6-4 with TRBJ2-3; a weak D match, TRBD2 (7 bases). This CDR3 has 14 residues. Trimming cost V 3 bases and J 6 bases, with 13 bases left between them. Germline-derived CDR1 and CDR2 are MRHNA and SNTAGT. The CDR3 sequence: CASSEAGDRDTQYF. CDR3 sequence (DNA): TGTGCCAGCAGTGAGGCGGGAGACAGGGATACGCAGTATTTT.

This clone was detected only once. The genes are TRBV19 and TRBJ1-5; a weak D match, TRBD1 (5 bases). Germline values: CDR1 LNHDA, CDR2 SQIVND (reference sequence). CDR3 size: 15 residues. V was trimmed by 3 bases and J by 4 bases, leaving 13 bases between them. This chain's CDR3 is CASSMEGRPNQPQHF. CDR3 sequence (DNA): TGTGCCAGTAGTATGGAGGGGCGGCCTAATCAGCCCCAGCATTTT.

This chain joins TRBV5-6 and TRBJ1-6, with 8 positions matching TRBD1. The germline V gene encodes CDR1 SGHDT and CDR2 YYEEEE. This CDR3 has 18 amino acids. J gave up 5 bases and V 4 bases, and 14 bases lay outside the gene matches. The CDR3 region has the DNA TGTGCCAGCAGCCCGCAATTCGCCGACAGGGGAGATAATTCACCCCTCCACTTT. Translated, it gives CASSPQFADRGDNSPLHF.

This chain uses TRBV27 with TRBJ1-1; the match to TRBD1 covers 9 bases. Trimming cost V 8 bases and J 6 bases; bases outside gene matches: 10. The CDR3 totals 14 residues. Germline-derived CDR1 and CDR2 are MNHEY and SMNVEV (reference sequence). The CDR3 reads CASGVLGQGAEAFF. The DNA for the CDR3 is TGTGCCAGCGGGGTGTTGGGACAGGGCGCTGAAGCTTTCTTT.

The chain combines TRBV7-6 with TRBJ2-2; 8 bases line up with TRBD2. This CDR3 comprises 16 residues. The V gene's germline CDR1 is SGHVS and CDR2 FNYEAQ. After removal of 2 bases from V and 6 bases from J, the junction contained 8 bases not matched to a gene. The CDR3 bases are TGTGCCAGCAGCTTAAGACCCCCGGGAGGGGCCGGGGAGCTGTTTTTT. Protein sequence: CASSLRPPGGAGELFF.

Turning to this clone: The sample has other DNA sequences that encode this CDR3 too. The chain recombines TRBV18 with TRBJ2-7; 7 bases are a match to TRBD1. The CDR3 covers 14 residues. Germline V CDR1 and CDR2: KGHSH, LQKENI. The V and J ends lost 3 bases and 2 bases, in that order; junction bases with no gene match: 4. The CDR3 DNA reads TGTGCCAGCTCACCGGGCAGGGGGACCTACGAGCAGTACTTC. It is translated as CASSPGRGTYEQYF.

About this clone itself: Just one base apart from a much larger clone, this may be a read error. This specimen includes other DNA sequences encoding the same CDR3. The chain recombines TRBV7-6 with TRBJ1-1; D perhaps matches TRBD1 (6 bases). The CDR3 is 13 amino acids. Germline V gene data show CDR1 as SGHVS and CDR2 as FNYEAQ. Trimming stripped 3 bases from V and 1 base from J, with 6 bases between. In DNA, the CDR3 is TGTGCCAGCAGCTTGACAGGGAACACTGAAGCTTTCTTT. Protein: CASSLTGNTEAFF.

This chain uses TRBV7-8 with TRBJ1-2; no definite D call. The CDR3 runs to 14 residues. Looked up from germline, CDR1 is SGHVS and CDR2 is FQNEAQ. Trimming pared 3 bases from V and 4 bases from J, leaving 12 bases between. CDR3 sequence (DNA): TGTGCCAGCAGCTTGACGGGGAACCCCTATGGCTACACCTTC. Translating gives CASSLTGNPYGYTF.

CDR3 amino acids: CASSSRASLRNTEAFF. DNA of the CDR3: TGTGCCAGCAGCTCGCGGGCCTCCCTGAGGAACACTGAAGCTTTCTTT. V and J are TRBV7-2 and TRBJ1-1; no reliable D call. CDR3 length: 16 amino acids. Germline-derived CDR1 and CDR2 are SGHTA and FQGNSA. The germline V and J ends were trimmed by 4 bases and 1 base, with 16 bases remaining between them.

The chain uses TRBV6-5 and TRBJ1-2, with a tentative D call TRBD1 (6 bases). V lost 2 bases and J 8 bases, leaving 21 bases between the germline ends. This CDR3 region has 16 residues. CDR1 is MNHEY and CDR2 is SVGAGI in the germline V gene. The CDR3 sequence is CASSYTGTTGYSGYTF. As DNA, the CDR3 is TGTGCCAGCAGTTACACCGGGACCACAGGGTACTCCGGCTACACCTTC.

This clone was found once. V usage is TRBV4-3 and J usage is TRBJ1-2; D remains ambiguous. The CDR3 totals 15 residues. The V and J ends lost 0 bases and 8 bases respectively, with 16 bases between them. Germline V lookup: CDR1 LGHNA, CDR2 YSLEER. This chain's CDR3 is CASSQDLPVNWGYTF. The CDR3 region has the DNA TGCGCCAGCAGCCAAGATTTACCGGTCAACTGGGGCTACACCTTC.